The clone carrying this T cell receptor beta chain was counted between two and nine times. Other DNA variants within this sample encode the same CDR3. How the authors handled the data: Amplification with reference gene primers provided the estimates of nucleated cell counts. Assay used: immunoSEQ multiplex PCR; TCRdb lists only in-frame clones, some missing. That table supplies the V and J calls and clone size; D and trimming were determined from the DNA. The data hold approximately 230,000 clones, with less than 85% observed a single time. The sample belongs to a study of blood T cell repertoires in COVID-19. For the study at large: Italy, Spain and the United States were the sources of the convalescent and acute COVID-19 samples.

V lost 6 bases and J lost 6; bases outside the gene matches: 4. This CDR3 has 14 amino acids. The germline V gene has CDR1 MNHEY and CDR2 SMNVEV (reference sequence). The specimen sequenced was peripheral blood. This TCR was recovered from an elderly woman with active or convalescent COVID-19. The chain has TRBV27 and TRBJ1-6; 8 nucleotides align to TRBD1. The CDR3 is CASSRGQGNSPLHF. In DNA form, the CDR3 reads TGTGCCAGCAGCCGCGGACAGGGTAATTCACCCCTCCACTTT.